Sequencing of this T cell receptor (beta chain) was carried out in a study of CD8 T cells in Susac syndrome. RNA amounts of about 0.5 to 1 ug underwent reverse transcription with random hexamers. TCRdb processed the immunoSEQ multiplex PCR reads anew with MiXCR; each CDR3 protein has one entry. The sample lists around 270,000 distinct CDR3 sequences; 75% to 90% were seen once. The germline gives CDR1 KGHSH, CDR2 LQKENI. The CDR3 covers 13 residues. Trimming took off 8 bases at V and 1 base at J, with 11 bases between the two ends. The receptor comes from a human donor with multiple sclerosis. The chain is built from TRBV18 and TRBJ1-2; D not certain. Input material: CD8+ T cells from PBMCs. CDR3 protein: CASHHEGNYGYTF. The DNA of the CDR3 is TGTGCCAGCCACCACGAGGGTAACTATGGCTACACCTTC.